One sample yielded the 3 T cell receptor beta chains listed below, sequenced in a study of T cell responses to AZD1222 COVID-19 vaccine. Libraries were prepared by immunoSEQ multiplex PCR; TCRdb keeps only in-frame clonotypes and omits some of them. Here the sample spans about 89,000 clones, around nine tenths being singletons. Material: peripheral blood, obtained 28 days after the second AZD1222 dose. These receptors were collected from an adult who received the AZD1222 COVID-19 vaccine.

The gene calls are TRBV5-1 and TRBJ2-7, with 7 bases aligning to TRBD2. There are 14 residues in the CDR3. The J segment lost 3 bases and the V segment lost 6 bases, leaving 9 bases of the junction unmatched. Germline V gene sequence: CDR1 SGHRS, CDR2 YFSETQ. The CDR3 nucleotides read TGCGCCAGCATGTCGGCTAGCGGCAGCTACGAGCAGTACTTC. Its translation: CASMSASGSYEQYF.

The gene calls are TRBV21-1 and TRBJ1-2. TRBV21-1 corresponds to a pseudogene. The CDR3 is 16 residues long. The CDR3 is CASSTGLASQSYGYTF. The CDR3 DNA is TGTGCCAGCAGCACCGGACTCGCGAGTCAAAGCTATGGCTACACCTTC.

The CDR3 here is CASSDGGWYGYTF. The CDR3 bases are TGTGCCAGCAGCGACGGGGGGTGGTATGGCTACACCTTC. V and J are TRBV28 and TRBJ1-2, with D tentatively TRBD1 (5 bases). The CDR3 contains 13 residues. V lost 6 bases to trimming and J lost 5 bases, with 13 bases between them. CDR1 and CDR2 from the germline V gene are MDHEN and SYDVKM.